Each of the 13 T cell receptor beta chains below was sequenced from the same sample in a study of blood T cell repertoires in COVID-19. The data were produced by immunoSEQ multiplex PCR, yet TCRdb's version contains in-frame clones alone and is incomplete. The table has 50,000 to 65,000 clones, 80% to 90% seen once. Sequenced material: peripheral blood. Receptors were obtained from a man aged 35 to 55 with acute or convalescent COVID-19.

This chain joins TRBV7-8 and TRBJ1-5; D ambiguous. Germline loops: CDR1 SGHVS, CDR2 FQNEAQ. The ends were cut back, 1 base at V and 7 bases at J, with 14 bases in the middle. The CDR3 is made up of 15 amino acids. The CDR3 spells CASSLDEAWRQPQHF. The CDR3 DNA reads TGTGCCAGCAGCTTAGACGAGGCGTGGCGCCAGCCCCAGCATTTT.

This chain's CDR3 is CASGTGQAIENYGYTF. CDR3 coding DNA: TGCGCCAGCGGGACAGGGCAAGCGATAGAGAACTATGGCTACACCTTC. This chain connects TRBV5-1 to TRBJ1-2; TRBD1 agrees at 9 bases. The CDR3 has 16 residues. CDR1 is SGHRS, CDR2 YFSETQ, per germline. The ends lost 7 bases at V and 2 bases at J; junction bases unmatched: 12.

The chain uses TRBV6-5 and TRBJ1-1; TRBD1 matches 10 bases. The J segment lost 3 bases and the V segment lost 4 bases, leaving 5 bases of the junction unmatched. The CDR3 length is 15 residues. CDR1 is MNHEY and CDR2 is SVGAGI in the germline V gene. This CDR3 is CASSSTGQGHTEAFF. In nucleotides, the CDR3 is TGTGCCAGCAGTTCCACGGGACAGGGGCACACTGAAGCTTTCTTT.

This chain connects TRBV5-1 to TRBJ1-2; a weak D match, TRBD1 (5 bases). The CDR3 contains 15 residues. In germline, CDR1 is SGHRS, CDR2 YFSETQ. Trimming pared 4 bases from V and 6 bases from J, leaving 19 bases between. CDR3 in amino acids: CASSPSPGRADGYTF. As DNA, the CDR3 is TGCGCCAGCAGCCCAAGCCCCGGCAGGGCGGATGGCTACACCTTC.

This clone was counted a single time. V and J are TRBV4-1 and TRBJ1-2, with TRBD1 as a possible D gene (6 bases). The CDR3 has 13 amino acids. The V end lost 8 bases, the J end lost 4 bases, and 14 bases lay between the germline ends. Germline V gene data show CDR1 as MGHRA and CDR2 as YSYEKL. CDR3: CASSSGQSYGYTF. The CDR3 bases are TGCGCCAGCTCCTCAGGACAGTCCTATGGCTACACCTTC.

The chain has TRBV18 and TRBJ1-5; TRBD1 matches 8 bases. The J segment lost 2 bases and the V segment lost 3 bases, leaving 3 bases of the junction unmatched. Germline CDR1 reads KGHSH; CDR2 reads LQKENI. CDR3 length: 15 residues. The CDR3: CASSPLQGGNQPQHF. CDR3 DNA sequence: TGTGCCAGCTCACCGTTACAGGGGGGCAATCAGCCCCAGCATTTT. Full variable domain (outside the CDR3, taken from reference TRBV18 and TRBJ1-5): NAGVMQNPRHLVRRRGQEARLRCSPMKGHSHVYWYRQLPEEGLKFMVYLQKENIIDESGMPKERFSAEFPKEGPSILRIQQVVRGDSAAYFCASSPLQGGNQPQHFGDGTRLSIL.

The chain links TRBV30 to TRBJ1-4; D possibly corresponds to TRBD1 (6 bases). Trimming removed 3 bases at V and 0 bases at J, with 11 bases between. Germline lookup yields CDR1 GTSNPN and CDR2 SVGIG (reference sequence). The CDR3 totals 15 residues. CDR3 bases: TGTGCCTGGAGCCTCAAGGGGGCAACTAATGAAAAACTGTTTTTT. It encodes CAWSLKGATNEKLFF.

This chain uses TRBV6-2 or TRBV6-3 with TRBJ2-2; 9 bases are a match to TRBD1. Germline trimming cut 2 bases from V and 4 bases from J; bases unmatched to any gene: 11. The CDR3 is made up of 18 amino acids. Germline-derived CDR1 and CDR2 are MNHEY and SVGEGT. As DNA, the CDR3 is TGTGCCAGCAGTTACGGCCCAGTGGGGACAGGGTCCACCGGGGAGCTGTTTTTT. Amino acids: CASSYGPVGTGSTGELFF.

The CDR3 reads CASTRDRQETQYF. In DNA form, the CDR3 reads TGTGCCAGCACCCGGGACAGGCAAGAGACCCAGTACTTC. The rearrangement links TRBV25-1 to TRBJ2-5; TRBD1 agrees at 8 bases. The CDR3 length is 13 residues. Germline assignment: CDR1 MGHDK and CDR2 SYGVNS. The V segment lost 7 bases and the J segment 2 bases; nucleotides outside the gene matches: 3.

The chain joins TRBV6-5 to TRBJ1-5; possible D gene TRBD1, 5 bases. The CDR3 totals 14 residues. Germline values: CDR1 MNHEY, CDR2 SVGAGI. V was shortened by 5 bases and J by 7 bases, with 15 bases between the two germline ends. In nucleotides, the CDR3 is TGTGCCAGCAGTCCCGGGAGGGGTGGACAGCCCCAGCATTTT. Translated, it gives CASSPGRGGQPQHF.

This clone was counted only a few times. The chain links TRBV29-1 to TRBJ1-1, with 8 bases matching TRBD1. CDR1 is SQVTM and CDR2 is ANQGSEA in the germline V gene. CDR3 length: 10 amino acids. The CDR3 spells CRGGQVKAFF. DNA of the CDR3: TGCAGGGGGGGACAGGTAAAGGCTTTCTTT. Using reference TRBV29-1 and TRBJ1-1 for the parts outside the CDR3, the full variable domain is SAVISQKPSRDICQRGTSLTIQCQVDSQVTMMFWYRQQPGQSLTLIATANQGSEATYESGFVIDKFPISRPNLTFSTLTVSNMSPEDSSIYLCRGGQVKAFFGQGTRLTVV.

The V and J genes are TRBV7-6 and TRBJ2-5; D is possibly TRBD2 (5 bases). Germline V gene sequence: CDR1 SGHVS, CDR2 FNYEAQ. The CDR3 runs to 13 residues. The germline V and J ends were trimmed by 1 base and 5 bases, with 8 bases remaining between them. The CDR3 here is CASSLEIAETQYF. CDR3 bases: TGTGCCAGCAGCTTAGAAATAGCGGAGACCCAGTACTTC.

The J gene is TRBJ1-3, the V gene TRBV7-9; D unresolved. The CDR3 covers 16 residues. V was trimmed by 1 base and J by 0 bases, leaving 10 bases between them. Germline CDR1 SEHNR, CDR2 FQNEAQ (reference sequence). The CDR3 bases are TGTGCCAGCAGCTTAGTAGCGTCAGGCTCTGGAAACACCATATATTTT. Its protein is CASSLVASGSGNTIYF.